Following are 24 T cell receptor beta chains from one sample sequenced in a study of cytomegalovirus exposure and HLA in healthy donors. PCR employed 60 Vbeta and 13 Jbeta primers. Measured with immunoSEQ multiplex PCR; TCRdb has only the in-frame clones, and not every one. The top ten hold approximately 2.4% of the sample, which has approximately 150,000 clones, about 77% seen once. Sequences were obtained from PBMCs. Source of these receptors: a woman aged 40-49 years in good health and CMV-seropositive.

V gene TRBV5-8 combines with J gene TRBJ1-4; the D gene is possibly TRBD1 (6 bases). This CDR3 contains 16 residues. V gave up 0 bases and J gave up 7 bases, with 16 bases separating them. The germline V gene encodes CDR1 SGHTS and CDR2 YDEGEE. CDR3 sequence reads: CASSLAGDRWGEKLFF. CDR3 nucleotides: TGTGCCAGCAGCTTGGCAGGGGACCGCTGGGGTGAAAAACTGTTTTTT.

The rearrangement uses TRBV7-2 and TRBJ1-1; D is perhaps TRBD1 (5 bases). CDR1 SGHTA and CDR2 FQGNSA come from the germline V gene. V shed 5 bases and J shed 2 bases, with 9 bases lying between them. The CDR3 contains 13 residues. The CDR3, as DNA: TGTGCCAGCAGCACACAGGTTAACACTGAAGCTTTCTTT. Protein: CASSTQVNTEAFF.

The CDR3: CASSFSLQGAGEQYF. The DNA for the CDR3 is TGCGCCAGCAGCTTCTCGCTACAGGGGGCTGGGGAGCAGTACTTC. The chain recombines TRBV5-1 with TRBJ2-7; 9 nucleotides line up with TRBD1. The CDR3 totals 15 residues. Germline V gene sequence: CDR1 SGHRS, CDR2 YFSETQ. J gave up 7 bases and V 2 bases, and 10 bases lay outside the gene matches. Drawing the rest from reference TRBV5-1 and TRBJ2-7, the complete variable domain is KAGVTQTPRYLIKTRGQQVTLSCSPISGHRSVSWYQQTPGQGLQFLFEYFSETQRNKGNFPGRFSGRQFSNSRSEMNVSTLELGDSALYLCASSFSLQGAGEQYFGPGTRLTVT.

The chain carries TRBV28 and TRBJ1-5, with TRBD1 identical over 10 bases. The CDR3 is 14 amino acids. The germline V gene encodes CDR1 MDHEN and CDR2 SYDVKM. V lost 6 bases and J lost 6; bases outside the gene matches: 5. DNA of the CDR3: TGTGCCAGCAGCCGGACAGGGGGAACTCAGCCCCAGCATTTT. It translates to CASSRTGGTQPQHF.

On this clone: Other nucleotide sequences from this sample produce the same CDR3. The V call is TRBV7-8, the J call TRBJ1-5; 7 bases fit TRBD1. Looked up from germline, CDR1 is SGHVS and CDR2 is FQNEAQ. This CDR3 region has 14 residues. V gave up 5 bases and J gave up 2 bases; unmatched junction bases: 3. The CDR3 loop reads CASSLGTGNQPQHF. Written as DNA, the CDR3 is TGTGCCAGCAGCCTTGGGACAGGCAATCAGCCCCAGCATTTT.

Comment on this clone: A junction boundary mismatches the germline segment, possibly from a read error. The rearrangement links TRBV5-1 to TRBJ2-1; tentative D call: TRBD2 (5 bases). Germline V gene data show CDR1 as SGHRS and CDR2 as YFSETQ. The CDR3 sequence is 15 residues long. CDR3 sequence: CASSLGPAENNGQFF. As DNA, the CDR3 is TGCGCCAGCAGCTTGGGGCCAGCGGAAAACAATGGGCAGTTCTTC. The whole variable domain, filled in from reference TRBV5-1 and TRBJ2-1, reads KAGVTQTPRYLIKTRGQQVTLSCSPISGHRSVSWYQQTPGQGLQFLFEYFSETQRNKGNFPGRFSGRQFSNSRSEMNVSTLELGDSALYLCASSLGPAENNGQFFGPGTRLTVL.

The chain carries TRBV27 and TRBJ2-1; 11 bases agree with TRBD1. V shed 7 bases and J 9 bases; nucleotides not matched to a gene: 8. The CDR3 sequence is 14 residues long. CDR1 and CDR2 from the germline V gene are MNHEY and SMNVEV (reference sequence). The CDR3: CASKVGTGGPEQFF. The CDR3 DNA follows: TGTGCCAGCAAGGTAGGGACAGGGGGTCCTGAGCAGTTCTTC.

DNA for the CDR3: TGCGCCAGCAGCCAAGCAAGGACTAGCGGGAGGGCCTACAATGAGCAGTTCTTC. Protein: CASSQARTSGRAYNEQFF. V and J are TRBV4-1 and TRBJ2-1, with TRBD2 identical over 15 bases. Trimming took 1 base from V and 2 from J; bases not matched to a gene: 3. The CDR3 has 18 amino acids. The germline CDR1 and CDR2 sequences are MGHRA and YSYEKL.

The table lists this clone with a few counts. V is TRBV6-5 and J is TRBJ1-1, with D perhaps TRBD1 (5 bases). This CDR3 has 11 residues. Trimming left V 4 bases short and J 7 bases short, with 7 bases between. Germline V gene lookup returns CDR1 MNHEY and CDR2 SVGAGI. This chain's CDR3 is CASSLTDEAFF. The DNA of the CDR3 is TGTGCCAGCAGTTTGACAGATGAAGCTTTCTTT.

This chain joins TRBV30 and TRBJ2-5, with TRBD2 matching 8 bases. Germline V gene data show CDR1 as GTSNPN and CDR2 as SVGIG (reference sequence). J gave up 5 bases and V 2 bases, and 10 bases lay outside the gene matches. CDR3 length: 15 amino acids. The CDR3 DNA is TGTGCCTGGAGTTCACGCGGGGGGAGAAGGGAGACCCAGTACTTC. Translating gives CAWSSRGGRRETQYF.

This clone was recorded a few times. The chain employs TRBV27 and TRBJ2-1; 9 bases map to TRBD2. This CDR3 has 15 residues. The germline gives CDR1 MNHEY, CDR2 SMNVEV (reference sequence). V gave up 2 bases and J gave up 3 bases; unmatched junction bases: 2. The CDR3 sequence is CASSLASGDYNEQFF. In DNA form, the CDR3 reads TGTGCCAGCAGTTTAGCTAGCGGGGACTACAATGAGCAGTTCTTC.

This clone has more than one count but fewer than ten. The V and J genes are TRBV5-1 and TRBJ2-5; TRBD1 agrees at 7 bases. The CDR3 has 19 amino acids. The germline V gene encodes CDR1 SGHRS and CDR2 YFSETQ. The J segment lost 2 bases and the V segment lost 0 bases, leaving 16 bases of the junction unmatched. The CDR3 protein is CASSLAAGTALMGQETQYF. The CDR3 nucleotides are TGCGCCAGCAGCTTGGCCGCCGGGACAGCCCTAATGGGACAAGAGACCCAGTACTTC.

This chain connects TRBV6-6 to TRBJ2-3; 7 bases agree with TRBD1. The germline V gene has CDR1 MNHNY and CDR2 SVGAGI (reference sequence). This CDR3 spans 15 amino acids. V lost 5 bases, J lost 0 bases, and 5 bases stayed unmatched. For the CDR3, the DNA is TGTGCCAGCAGTGGGGACAGTCGTAGCACAGATACGCAGTATTTT. This encodes CASSGDSRSTDTQYF.

The chain combines TRBV5-1 with TRBJ2-1, with D tentatively TRBD2 (6 bases). Germline V lookup: CDR1 SGHRS, CDR2 YFSETQ. This CDR3 has 14 amino acids. Deletions cut 1 base from V and 7 bases from J, with 12 bases between. The CDR3 loop is CASSLSGDINEQFF. CDR3 bases: TGCGCCAGCAGCTTGTCGGGAGATATTAATGAGCAGTTCTTC.

This rearrangement joins TRBV19 to TRBJ2-7, with D possibly TRBD2 on 7 matching bases. Per germline, CDR1 LNHDA and CDR2 SQIVND (reference sequence). Trimming stripped 6 bases from V and 3 bases from J, with 18 bases between. The CDR3 has 15 residues. The CDR3, as DNA: TGTGCCAGTAGCCCACAGGACGGGGGGCTCTACGAGCAGTACTTC. This translates into CASSPQDGGLYEQYF.

In DNA, the CDR3 is TGCGCCAGCAGCCCGACCGACAGGGGCCACTTTGCCTACAATGAGCAGTTCTTC. Translating gives CASSPTDRGHFAYNEQFF. The chain is built from TRBV4-3 and TRBJ2-1; 8 bases line up with TRBD1. Germline loops: CDR1 LGHNA, CDR2 YSLEER. There are 18 residues in the CDR3. V gave up 4 bases and J gave up 2 bases; unmatched junction bases: 13.

This chain joins TRBV7-2 and TRBJ2-5; D possibly corresponds to TRBD2 (5 bases). The CDR3 is made up of 11 amino acids. With 8 bases removed from V and 2 bases from J, the gap between germline ends came to 6 bases. CDR1 and CDR2 (germline): SGHTA, FQGNSA. CDR3 coding DNA: TGTGCCAGCCGAGGGCAAGAGACCCAGTACTTC. Translated, it gives CASRGQETQYF.

Comments on this clone: The sample contains more than one DNA sequence encoding this CDR3. V is TRBV6-5 and J is TRBJ2-7, with 11 positions matching TRBD2. The CDR3 runs to 14 residues. The germline V gene encodes CDR1 MNHEY and CDR2 SVGAGI. Trimming removed 5 bases from V and 4 bases from J; junction bases left unmatched: 4. The CDR3 sequence is CASSPTSGIYEQYF. The CDR3 DNA sequence: TGTGCCAGCAGTCCGACTAGCGGGATTTACGAGCAGTACTTC.

The J gene is TRBJ1-2, the V gene TRBV11-2, with D perhaps matching TRBD1 (5 bases). V dropped 3 bases and J dropped 8 bases, with 10 bases sitting between them. The CDR3 consists of 12 residues. CDR1 is SGHAT, CDR2 FQNNGV, per germline. This CDR3 reads CASSFAGEGYTF. The CDR3 nucleotides read TGTGCCAGCAGCTTCGCGGGGGAAGGCTACACCTTC.

The CDR3 DNA sequence: TGTGCCAGCAGCCCCGGACAGGGAGGGACCTACGAGCAGTACTTC. Its translation: CASSPGQGGTYEQYF. The V and J genes are TRBV7-9 and TRBJ2-7; possible D gene TRBD1, 8 bases. Germline CDR1 SEHNR, CDR2 FQNEAQ (reference sequence). Deletions cut 5 bases from V and 2 bases from J, with 16 bases between. The CDR3 loop spans 15 amino acids.

DNA of the CDR3: TGTGCCAGCAGCCCTGGCGGAAGCGGACTAACCGGGGAGCTGTTTTTT. The encoded protein is CASSPGGSGLTGELFF. The rearrangement joins TRBV9 to TRBJ2-2, with D possibly matching TRBD2 (6 bases). Germline CDR1 and CDR2: SGDLS and YYNGEE. The CDR3 has 16 amino acids. V was shortened by 4 bases and J by 5 bases, with 18 bases between the two germline ends.

V gene TRBV6-5 combines with J gene TRBJ1-2; possible D gene TRBD1, 5 bases. This CDR3 contains 13 residues. The V gene's germline CDR1 is MNHEY and CDR2 SVGAGI. Trimming took off 4 bases at V and 3 bases at J, with 9 bases between the two ends. The CDR3 DNA reads as TGTGCCAGCAGTTTGGGCAGGGACTATGGCTACACCTTC. Protein sequence: CASSLGRDYGYTF.

The chain recombines TRBV30 with TRBJ2-1; no clear D. There are 12 residues in the CDR3. The V end lost 0 bases, the J end lost 9 bases, and 9 bases lay between the germline ends. Germline V gives CDR1 GTSNPN, CDR2 SVGIG (reference sequence). Written as DNA, the CDR3 is TGTGCCTGGAGTGTACTTTTGAGTGAGCAGTTCTTC. This sequence encodes CAWSVLLSEQFF.

The chain links TRBV5-1 to TRBJ2-1; D gene uncertain. CDR3 size: 14 residues. Trimming stripped 2 bases from V and 2 bases from J, with 8 bases between. Germline CDR1 reads SGHRS; CDR2 reads YFSETQ. The CDR3 DNA sequence: TGCGCCAGCAGCTTTGGTACAGCCTACAATGAGCAGTTCTTC. Its protein is CASSFGTAYNEQFF. The variable domain in full, with the rest retrieved from reference TRBV5-1 and TRBJ2-1, is KAGVTQTPRYLIKTRGQQVTLSCSPISGHRSVSWYQQTPGQGLQFLFEYFSETQRNKGNFPGRFSGRQFSNSRSEMNVSTLELGDSALYLCASSFGTAYNEQFFGPGTRLTVL.